A single sample is the source of the 26 T cell receptor beta chains below, sequenced in a study of T cells expressing NK-cell markers. TCRdb reprocessed the 5' RACE reads and keeps a single row for each CDR3 protein, giving no DNA. The sample table includes about 260,000 distinct CDR3 sequences. Sequencing was carried out using blood T cells: a sorted CD56 or NKG2C T cell subset, CD4+ or CD8+ T cells, or bulk PBMC T cells (not recorded which). The receptors shown here come from a woman aged 18-70 years in good health.

The rearrangement links TRBV20-1 to TRBJ2-3; TCRdb selects TRBD1, and the lack of DNA leaves this call unchecked. The CDR3 has 16 residues. Germline assignment: CDR1 DFQATT and CDR2 SNEGSKA (reference sequence). The CDR3 sequence: CSARDLVRGSTDTQYF.

This chain joins TRBV12-3 or TRBV12-4 and TRBJ2-5; TCRdb proposes TRBD1, but this gene call is untestable without DNA. The CDR3 has 14 residues. This CDR3 reads CASRRTGGSETQYF.

The rearrangement joins TRBV20-1 to TRBJ1-5. Germline CDR1 reads DFQATT; CDR2 reads SNEGSKA (reference sequence). There are 13 residues in the CDR3. The CDR3 region is CSASGDGNQPQHF.

The V and J genes are TRBV20-1 and TRBJ2-4; TCRdb calls TRBD2, which cannot be checked without DNA. From germline, CDR1 is DFQATT and CDR2 SNEGSKA (reference sequence). There are 14 residues in the CDR3. This chain's CDR3 is CSASRAEAKNIQYF.

This chain connects TRBV29-1 to TRBJ2-7. The CDR3 consists of 11 residues. The germline V gene has CDR1 SQVTM and CDR2 ANQGSEA. CDR3 in amino acids: CSVVRQYEQYF.

The V gene is TRBV7-2, the J gene TRBJ2-1; TCRdb's D gene call, TRBD2, goes unchecked for lack of DNA. Germline CDR1 is SGHTA and CDR2 is FQGNSA. The CDR3 length is 16 residues. CDR3 region: CASSSNRGTSPNEQFF.

The chain carries TRBV27 and TRBJ2-5; the D call from TCRdb, TRBD1, cannot be confirmed without DNA. Germline V CDR1 and CDR2: MNHEY, SMNVEV (reference sequence). This CDR3 has 11 residues. CDR3 protein: CASRTAETQYF.

The chain uses TRBV5-1 and TRBJ1-1. CDR1 SGHRS and CDR2 YFSETQ come from the germline V gene. This CDR3 has 13 amino acids. The CDR3 spells CASSSDAGTEAFF. The full variable domain, completed using reference TRBV5-1 and TRBJ1-1, is KAGVTQTPRYLIKTRGQQVTLSCSPISGHRSVSWYQQTPGQGLQFLFEYFSETQRNKGNFPGRFSGRQFSNSRSEMNVSTLELGDSALYLCASSSDAGTEAFFGQGTRLTVV.

This chain joins TRBV12-3 or TRBV12-4 and TRBJ2-7; the TCRdb D gene call, TRBD1, has no DNA to confirm it. The CDR3 loop spans 16 amino acids. The CDR3 region is CASSPTGTLASYEQYF.

V gene TRBV20-1 combines with J gene TRBJ2-1. Germline V lookup: CDR1 DFQATT, CDR2 SNEGSKA (reference sequence). CDR3 size: 18 residues. CDR3 amino acids: CSARDLSPNGGSYNEQFF.

The chain is built from TRBV10-3 and TRBJ2-3; the TCRdb call, TRBD2, lacks DNA for checking. This CDR3 region has 14 residues. Germline V gene data show CDR1 as ENHRY and CDR2 as SYGVKD. CDR3 amino acids: CAIASGGTTDTQYF.

The rearrangement uses TRBV15 and TRBJ2-5. The CDR3 runs to 12 residues. CDR1 LNHNV and CDR2 YYDKDF come from the germline V gene (reference sequence). The CDR3 region is CATSKKQETQYF.

This rearrangement joins TRBV9 to TRBJ2-6. The CDR3 has 12 amino acids. From germline, CDR1 is SGDLS and CDR2 YYNGEE. CDR3 residues: CASSFGANVLTF.

V and J are TRBV30 and TRBJ1-2. This CDR3 is 12 amino acids long. Germline CDR1 and CDR2: GTSNPN and SVGIG (reference sequence). The CDR3 protein is CAWSGANYGYTF.

The chain couples TRBV6-1 to TRBJ1-5; as DNA is missing, the TRBD1 call by TCRdb cannot be tested. This CDR3 region has 16 residues. The germline gives CDR1 MNHNS, CDR2 SASEGT. The CDR3 here is CASGQTGPLGNQPQHF.

CDR3 in amino acids: CASTSLQGNNEQFF. The chain combines TRBV5-5 with TRBJ2-1; TCRdb gives TRBD1 as the D gene, but with no DNA this cannot be confirmed. The CDR3 extends over 14 amino acids. The germline gives CDR1 SGHKS, CDR2 YYEKEE (reference sequence). Full variable domain (missing parts from reference TRBV5-5 and TRBJ2-1): DAGVTQSPTHLIKTRGQQVTLRCSPISGHKSVSWYQQVLGQGPQFIFQYYEKEERGRGNFPDRFSARQFPNYSSELNVNALLLGDSALYLCASTSLQGNNEQFFGPGTRLTVL.

The chain recombines TRBV5-5 with TRBJ1-2; lacking DNA, the TRBD1 call made by TCRdb goes unchecked. Germline CDR1 SGHKS, CDR2 YYEKEE (reference sequence). CDR3 length: 14 residues. The CDR3 protein is CASSLGQPNYGYTF. Full variable domain (remainder filled in from reference TRBV5-5 and TRBJ1-2): DAGVTQSPTHLIKTRGQQVTLRCSPISGHKSVSWYQQVLGQGPQFIFQYYEKEERGRGNFPDRFSARQFPNYSSELNVNALLLGDSALYLCASSLGQPNYGYTFGSGTRLTVV.

The CDR3 region is CSARVGLSNQPQHF. The chain has TRBV20-1 and TRBJ1-5. Germline assignment: CDR1 DFQATT and CDR2 SNEGSKA (reference sequence). This CDR3 is 14 amino acids long.

The chain employs TRBV20-1 and TRBJ2-7; the TCRdb call, TRBD2, lacks DNA for checking. This CDR3 is 14 amino acids long. CDR1 is DFQATT, CDR2 SNEGSKA, per germline (reference sequence). Here the CDR3 reads CSASKPSGSYEQYF.

The rearrangement joins TRBV7-2 to TRBJ2-1; TCRdb's D gene call, TRBD2, goes unchecked for lack of DNA. The CDR3 covers 16 residues. Germline V gene lookup returns CDR1 SGHTA and CDR2 FQGNSA. The CDR3 is CASSTLSGGPYNEQFF.

The chain combines TRBV15 with TRBJ2-1; checking the TCRdb D call of TRBD2 is not possible without DNA. The CDR3 is made up of 17 amino acids. Germline V gene sequence: CDR1 LNHNV, CDR2 YYDKDF (reference sequence). CDR3 amino acids: CATSRDRASGSYNEQFF.

The rearrangement links TRBV6-1 to TRBJ1-2; the D call from TCRdb, TRBD1, cannot be confirmed without DNA. Germline V gene sequence: CDR1 MNHNS, CDR2 SASEGT. The length of the CDR3 is 14 residues. The CDR3 is CASTGQAAGYGYTF.

The genes are TRBV29-1 and TRBJ2-2; TCRdb selects TRBD1, and the lack of DNA leaves this call unchecked. In germline, CDR1 is SQVTM, CDR2 ANQGSEA. The CDR3 sequence is 14 residues long. The CDR3 reads CSVVPDRNTGELFF.

The chain links TRBV12-3 or TRBV12-4 to TRBJ1-6; TCRdb designates TRBD1, a call that cannot be tested without DNA. The CDR3 totals 15 residues. CDR3 sequence: CASSILQGNFRPLHF.

The rearrangement links TRBV7-2 to TRBJ2-3. The CDR3 consists of 15 residues. Germline CDR1 reads SGHTA; CDR2 reads FQGNSA. The CDR3 region is CASSLEGISTDTQYF.

The V call is TRBV20-1, the J call TRBJ2-1; TCRdb reports TRBD1, a call that lacks DNA to check it against. Germline-derived CDR1 and CDR2 are DFQATT and SNEGSKA (reference sequence). The CDR3 spans 14 residues. CDR3 residues: CSARGGRTNNEQFF.